This T cell receptor beta chain was obtained from a study of cytomegalovirus exposure and HLA in healthy donors. Primers: 60 Vbeta forward and 13 Jbeta reverse. Method: immunoSEQ multiplex PCR; TCRdb's copy keeps in-frame clones and lacks some. Of over 65,000 clones in the sample, roughly 80% were seen once. Study-level findings and limits: Most CMV-associated TCR beta chains appeared HLA-restricted in a later analysis.

Germline V lookup: CDR1 SGHDT, CDR2 YYEEEE. Trimming pared 4 bases from V and 4 bases from J, leaving 15 bases between. The CDR3 covers 14 residues. This clone was found a few times. What it binds is unknown. The chain links TRBV5-6 to TRBJ2-7; possibly TRBD2 for D (7 bases). Sequenced material: PBMCs. This clonotype was sampled from a human donor in good health. As DNA, the CDR3 is TGTGCCAGCAGCCCACCTGGGGGGGCATACGAGCAGTACTTC. Translated: CASSPPGGAYEQYF. Drawing the rest from reference TRBV5-6 and TRBJ2-7, the complete variable domain is DAGVTQSPTHLIKTRGQQVTLRCSPKSGHDTVSWYQQALGQGPQFIFQYYEEEERQRGNFPDRFSGHQFPNYSSELNVNALLLGDSALYLCASSPPGGAYEQYFGPGTRLTVT.